This TCR beta chain was documented in a study of monozygotic twins with inflammatory bowel disease. In eight separate reactions per sample, cDNA was generated. UMIs that included a 6-nucleotide sample barcode were added by template switching, which took place during cDNA synthesis. Two nested PCRs, about 15 and 9 cycles, amplified TCRalpha and TCRbeta cDNA. TCRdb re-called the 5' RACE reads, yielding one record per CDR3 amino acid sequence without DNA. Recorded for this sample: some 160,000 distinct CDR3 sequences. Details on this clonotype: Antigen: not known.

Overall study findings and caveats: IBD patients shared fewer clonotypes with other individuals than healthy twins, especially patients with disease activity signs.

Per germline, CDR1 ENHRY and CDR2 SYGVKD. The CDR3 spans 15 residues. This clonotype was sampled from a human donor with ulcerative colitis or Crohn's disease, or a healthy co-twin of an affected twin (not recorded which). V and J are TRBV10-3 and TRBJ2-1. The sequenced material came from blood. This CDR3 reads CAISESRASYNEQFF.